This TCR beta chain was sequenced during a study of blood T cell repertoires in COVID-19. Original analysis: By means of reference gene primer amplification, nucleated cell counts were estimated. Some clones are missing from TCRdb's copy, which holds only in-frame ones; the method was immunoSEQ multiplex PCR. That table is the source of V, J and clone size, and D and trimming were worked out from the DNA. The table includes 80,000 or so clones, 75% to 85% detected once. CDR1 SGDLS and CDR2 YYNGEE come from the germline V gene. The CDR3 loop spans 15 amino acids. Deletions cut 4 bases from V and 2 bases from J, with 12 bases between.

The sequenced sample was peripheral blood. The sequence derives from a woman in her 70s with acute or convalescent COVID-19. This chain joins TRBV9 and TRBJ1-4; a weak D match, TRBD1 (6 bases). The CDR3 region has the DNA TGTGCCAGCAGCCCCACTGACAGGACTAATGAAAAACTGTTTTTT. Protein sequence: CASSPTDRTNEKLFF.